Below, 14 T cell receptor beta chains from the same sample are listed, as sequenced in a study of OX40 agonist ivuxolimab in advanced cancers. Profiling relied on immunoSEQ multiplex PCR, and the TCRdb table lists in-frame clones only, not all of them. The sample carries over 50,000 clones, nearly 95% recorded once. The starting material was CD4+ or CD8+ T cells sorted from blood, obtained in a trial of the OX40 agonist ivuxolimab. The receptors were gathered from an adult with an advanced solid tumor such as melanoma, head and neck, liver or kidney cancer.

The chain employs TRBV7-6 and TRBJ1-2; D perhaps matches TRBD1 (6 bases). V gave up 1 base and J gave up 7 bases, with 10 bases separating them. The CDR3 is 13 amino acids. Germline CDR1 and CDR2: SGHVS and FNYEAQ. CDR3 loop: CASSLERGSGYTF. For the CDR3, the DNA is TGTGCCAGCAGCTTAGAAAGGGGGAGTGGCTACACCTTC.

V gene TRBV5-5 combines with J gene TRBJ2-7, with a possible D match to TRBD2 (5 bases). This CDR3 is built from 12 residues. Germline CDR1 is SGHKS and CDR2 is YYEKEE (reference sequence). V dropped 4 bases and J dropped 6 bases, with 11 bases sitting between them. CDR3 nucleotide sequence: TGTGCCAGCAGCCTGGAGGAAGGCGAGCAGTACTTC. Encoded protein: CASSLEEGEQYF.

This clone appeared a single time. The rearrangement joins TRBV5-6 to TRBJ2-1; possible D gene TRBD1, 6 bases. The CDR3 is 15 amino acids. Trimming took off 3 bases at V and 5 bases at J, with 15 bases between the two ends. CDR1 is SGHDT and CDR2 is YYEEEE in the germline V gene. CDR3 region: CASSSIGQIDNEQFF. The CDR3 DNA reads TGTGCCAGCAGCTCTATCGGACAGATAGACAATGAGCAGTTCTTC. Using reference TRBV5-6 and TRBJ2-1 for the parts outside the CDR3, the full variable domain is DAGVTQSPTHLIKTRGQQVTLRCSPKSGHDTVSWYQQALGQGPQFIFQYYEEEERQRGNFPDRFSGHQFPNYSSELNVNALLLGDSALYLCASSSIGQIDNEQFFGPGTRLTVL.

This chain uses TRBV11-2 with TRBJ2-7, with D possibly called TRBD1 or TRBD2 (5 bases each). This CDR3 is 15 amino acids long. The germline V gene has CDR1 SGHAT and CDR2 FQNNGV. V was clipped by 1 base and J by 0 bases, with 10 bases between them. This CDR3 reads CASSLGDLFSYEQYF. CDR3 nucleotide sequence: TGTGCCAGCAGCTTAGGGGACCTATTCTCCTACGAGCAGTACTTC.

The chain couples TRBV5-4 to TRBJ2-5; perhaps D is TRBD1 or TRBD2 (5 bases each). Germline CDR1 SGHNT, CDR2 YYREEE (reference sequence). Trimming removed 1 base at V and 5 bases at J, with 9 bases between. The CDR3 runs 13 residues. The CDR3 nucleotides read TGTGCCAGCAGCTTGTGGGGGTGGGAGACCCAGTACTTC. Residues: CASSLWGWETQYF.

This clone turned up a few times. CDR3: CASSVDGANTEAFF. CDR3 nucleotides: TGTGCCAGCAGCGTAGACGGGGCGAACACTGAAGCTTTCTTT. The V gene is TRBV9, the J gene TRBJ1-1, with a possible D match to TRBD1 (5 bases). Germline V gene lookup returns CDR1 SGDLS and CDR2 YYNGEE. CDR3 length: 14 amino acids. V shed 0 bases and J shed 1 base, with 7 bases lying between them.

Note on this clone: The junction departs from the called germline gene at one end, perhaps through a read error. The chain is built from TRBV7-9 and TRBJ1-1; D is perhaps TRBD1 (6 bases). Germline values: CDR1 SEHNR, CDR2 FQNEAQ (reference sequence). CDR3 length: 11 residues. CDR3 coding DNA: TGTGCCAGCAGTTCCTGGACAGCGGAGGGTTTT. This sequence encodes CASSSWTAEGF.

J is TRBJ2-7 and V is TRBV28; D not resolved. The V gene's germline CDR1 is MDHEN and CDR2 SYDVKM. The germline V and J ends were trimmed by 7 bases and 3 bases, with 13 bases remaining between them. CDR3 size: 13 residues. CDR3 nucleotides: TGTGCCAGCACCCCTGTGGTCTACTACGAGCAGTACTTC. Its translation is CASTPVVYYEQYF.

The chain carries TRBV6-5 and TRBJ2-7; TRBD1 might be the D (6 bases). This CDR3 spans 14 amino acids. Germline V gene data show CDR1 as MNHEY and CDR2 as SVGAGI. Trimming pared 8 bases from V and 3 bases from J, leaving 17 bases between. The CDR3 nucleotides are TGTGCCAGCGCCCAGGGGCGGCAACTCTACGAGCAGTACTTC. Its translation is CASAQGRQLYEQYF.

The V call is TRBV27, the J call TRBJ2-7; D call uncertain. The CDR3 consists of 12 residues. Germline lookup yields CDR1 MNHEY and CDR2 SMNVEV (reference sequence). Trimming left V 6 bases short and J 1 base short, with 7 bases between. The CDR3 nucleotides read TGTGCCAGCAGATTCGGATCCTACGAGCAGTACTTC. Residues: CASRFGSYEQYF.

The chain uses TRBV27 and TRBJ1-2; 10 bases are a match to TRBD1. The CDR3 length is 16 residues. The germline CDR1 and CDR2 sequences are MNHEY and SMNVEV (reference sequence). V was pared by 3 bases and J by 3 bases, with 7 bases of the junction left unmatched. The CDR3 spells CASSLGPGQGYYGYTF. For the CDR3, the DNA is TGTGCCAGCAGTTTGGGGCCGGGACAGGGGTACTATGGCTACACCTTC.

The CDR3: CASSQGHREVPPDTQYF. The CDR3 DNA is TGCGCCAGCAGCCAAGGGCACAGGGAGGTCCCCCCAGATACGCAGTATTTT. This chain connects TRBV4-3 to TRBJ2-3; D may match TRBD1 or TRBD2 (6 bases each). The V gene lost 1 base and the J gene lost 4 bases, with 18 bases spanning the gap. Per the germline V gene, CDR1 is LGHNA and CDR2 is YSLEER. This CDR3 region has 17 residues.

J is TRBJ2-5 and V is TRBV28, with TRBD2 identical over 8 bases. The V and J ends lost 5 bases and 5 bases, in that order; junction bases with no gene match: 10. The germline V gene has CDR1 MDHEN and CDR2 SYDVKM. This CDR3 comprises 15 residues. CDR3 sequence reads: CASSPRGAGVETQYF. The CDR3 DNA reads TGTGCCAGCAGTCCGCGGGGAGCGGGAGTGGAGACCCAGTACTTC.

V gene TRBV7-2 combines with J gene TRBJ2-3; 8 nucleotides match TRBD2. J gave up 2 bases and V 5 bases, and 9 bases lay outside the gene matches. The CDR3 spans 16 residues. CDR1 SGHTA and CDR2 FQGNSA come from the germline V gene. The CDR3 protein is CASSPASGPPTDTQYF. CDR3 nucleotide sequence: TGTGCCAGCAGCCCAGCTAGCGGGCCCCCCACAGATACGCAGTATTTT.